One and the same sample provided the 5 T cell receptor beta chains below, sequenced in a study of vaccination and CD4 T cells after COVID-19. No antigens are known for them. Treatment here: roughly 10-day PBMC culture with coronavirus spike peptide pools or control peptides (ViraFEST assay). An unexposed donor provided the CD4+ T cells, which were collected before the COVID-19 pandemic (2011-2018). The Oncomine TCR Beta short-read assay sequenced DNA from cultured CD4+ T cells. The genomic DNA was obtained from cultured CD4+ T cells by extraction with the QIAamp micro DNA kit. TCRdb processed the PCR reads anew with MiXCR; each CDR3 protein has one entry. Of more than 10,000 distinct CDR3 sequences in the sample, almost 30% are singletons; the top ten hold about 14%. Input material: CD4+ T cells from blood, cultured in vitro. These receptors all come from a human donor in good health.

As regards this clonotype: As the CDR3 is not closed by the conserved phenylalanine or tryptophan, this likely results from a read error. The rearrangement uses TRBV4-2 and TRBJ2-7; tentatively, D is TRBD1 or TRBD2 (5 bases each). The CDR3 is 15 residues long. The V gene lost 1 base and the J gene lost 3 bases, with 13 bases spanning the gap. Germline assignment: CDR1 LGHNA and CDR2 YNFKEQ. In nucleotides, the CDR3 is TGTGCCAGCAGCCAAGTTCGGGACGTGAACTACGAGCAGTACTCC. Amino acid sequence: CASSQVRDVNYEQYS.

This clonotype was detected only a few times. The chain uses TRBV20-1 and TRBJ1-5; no definite D call. This CDR3 has 13 amino acids. Germline V lookup: CDR1 DFQATT, CDR2 SNEGSKA (reference sequence). V lost 2 bases and J 6 bases, leaving 11 bases between the germline ends. CDR3 coding DNA: TGCAGTGCTAGAACTCCAGGCAGTCAGCCCCAGCATTTT. Its protein is CSARTPGSQPQHF.

V and J are TRBV19 and TRBJ1-1; D is unresolved. CDR1 is LNHDA, CDR2 SQIVND, per germline (reference sequence). V lost 5 bases and J lost 3, with 10 bases in between. The CDR3 loop spans 13 amino acids. The CDR3 sequence is CASSRSKDTEAFF. The DNA of the CDR3 is TGTGCCAGTAGTCGATCTAAGGACACTGAAGCTTTCTTT. The whole variable domain, remainder taken from reference TRBV19 and TRBJ1-1, is DGGITQSPKYLFRKEGQNVTLSCEQNLNHDAMYWYRQDPGQGLRLIYYSQIVNDFQKGDIAEGYSVSREKKESFPLTVTSAQKNPTAFYLCASSRSKDTEAFFGQGTRLTVV.

This clonotype is medium-sized within its sample. The chain uses TRBV10-3 and TRBJ2-7; D is unresolved. Per germline, CDR1 ENHRY and CDR2 SYGVKD. Trimming left V 3 bases short and J 1 base short, with 4 bases between. The CDR3 loop spans 12 amino acids. CDR3 in DNA: TGTGCCATCAGTGACGGTTCCTACGAGCAGTACTTC. Its protein product is CAISDGSYEQYF.

V and J are TRBV20-1 and TRBJ2-1; no reliable D call. The germline V gene encodes CDR1 DFQATT and CDR2 SNEGSKA (reference sequence). This CDR3 region has 14 residues. V was cut by 2 bases and J by 3 bases, with 11 bases left in between. CDR3 nucleotide sequence: TGCAGTGCTAGACCCCCAAAGGTCTACAATGAGCAGTTCTTC. It is translated as CSARPPKVYNEQFF.